This T cell receptor beta chain emerged from a study of memory B cells and T cells in multiple sclerosis. Repertoires were generated with immunoSEQ multiplex PCR, while TCRdb's copy carries only in-frame clones and drops some. The data contain tens of thousands of clones, roughly 86% of them singletons. As to this clone: Its antigen is undetermined.

Separate sequencing covered autoproliferating (CFSE-dim) and non-proliferating (CFSE-high) T cells from stimulus-free culture. Cultures began with roughly 49 million CFSE-labeled PBMCs, unstimulated for 6 to 7 days, with replicate wells pooled. Germline loops: CDR1 SQVTM, CDR2 ANQGSEA. Between the trimmed V and J ends, which lost 1 base and 6 bases, there was a span of 8 bases. This CDR3 has 12 residues. This receptor was obtained from a human donor with multiple sclerosis. Sequenced input: PBMCs from blood kept in culture. This chain links TRBV29-1 with TRBJ2-3, with no clear D. The CDR3 loop reads CSVEGIRDTQYF. Written as DNA, the CDR3 is TGCAGCGTTGAAGGGATTAGGGATACGCAGTATTTT.